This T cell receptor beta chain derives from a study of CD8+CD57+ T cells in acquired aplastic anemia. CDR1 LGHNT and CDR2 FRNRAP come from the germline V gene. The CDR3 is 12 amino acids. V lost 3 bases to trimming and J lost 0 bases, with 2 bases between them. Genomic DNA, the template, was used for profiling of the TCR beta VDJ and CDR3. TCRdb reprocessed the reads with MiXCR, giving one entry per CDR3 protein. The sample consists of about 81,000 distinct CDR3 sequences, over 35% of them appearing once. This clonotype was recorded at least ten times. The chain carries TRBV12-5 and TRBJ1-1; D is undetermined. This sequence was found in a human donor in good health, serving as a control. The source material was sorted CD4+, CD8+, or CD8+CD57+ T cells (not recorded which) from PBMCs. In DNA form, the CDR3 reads TGTGCTAGTGGTTTTGTGAACACTGAAGCTTTCTTT. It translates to CASGFVNTEAFF.